Listed below are T cell receptor beta chains from one sample, sequenced in a study of cytomegalovirus exposure and HLA in healthy donors. Assay used: immunoSEQ multiplex PCR; TCRdb lists only in-frame clones, some missing. The table includes 210,000 or so clones, roughly 90% detected once. Sequenced material: PBMCs. These receptors all stem from a woman between 18 and 29 years old in good health and CMV-seronegative. The CDR3 runs from the conserved cysteine through the conserved F or W. D genes are given only for firm matches. The size field is filled for only some rows; it gives once, few, many or a size class.

v_call	d_call	clone_size	cdr3_length	j_call	cdr3_aa	cdr3_nt
TRBV4-3	.	.	16	TRBJ2-7	CASSQDLGGGVYEQYF	TGCGCCAGCAGCCAAGATTTAGGAGGGGGGGTCTACGAGCAGTACTTC
TRBV7-3	.	.	15	TRBJ2-5	CASSLTGARVETQYF	TGTGCCAGCAGCTTAACGGGGGCGCGAGTTGAGACCCAGTACTTC
TRBV6-1	TRBD2	once	17	TRBJ2-1	CASSELVRQRGTNEQFF	TGTGCCAGCAGTGAACTTGTCAGACAGCGGGGTACCAATGAGCAGTTCTTC
TRBV6-6	.	few	13	TRBJ1-5	CASRLRVGQPQHF	TGTGCCAGCAGGCTCCGGGTGGGTCAGCCCCAGCATTTT
TRBV4-2	TRBD1	.	14	TRBJ1-2	CASSQPGQGPGYTF	TGTGCCAGCAGCCAACCGGGACAGGGGCCAGGCTACACCTTC
TRBV29-1	TRBD1	.	13	TRBJ2-5	CSVGQGLGETQYF	TGCAGCGTTGGACAGGGGTTAGGCGAGACCCAGTACTTC
TRBV14	.	.	15	TRBJ2-2	CASSQDNSRAGELFF	TGTGCCAGCAGCCAAGATAACAGCAGAGCCGGGGAGCTGTTTTTT
TRBV5-6	.	.	17	TRBJ1-4	CASSLVAGAPTNEKLFF	TGTGCCAGCAGCTTGGTTGCGGGGGCCCCAACTAATGAAAAACTGTTTTTT
TRBV7-9	.	.	12	TRBJ1-1	CASSLWGGEAFF	TGTGCCAGCAGCCTCTGGGGGGGTGAAGCTTTCTTT
TRBV11-3	.	.	13	TRBJ2-7	CASSLGEGREQYF	TGTGCCAGCAGCTTAGGAGAGGGTCGCGAGCAGTACTTC
TRBV27	TRBD1	.	12	TRBJ1-1	CASSFRQGEAFF	TGTGCCAGCAGTTTTAGACAGGGTGAAGCTTTCTTT
TRBV7-9	.	.	13	TRBJ2-5	CASSLDAGRTQYF	TGTGCCAGCAGCCTCGATGCGGGTAGGACCCAGTACTTC
TRBV4-3	.	.	13	TRBJ2-5	CASSQVEGETQYF	TGCGCCAGCAGCCAAGTGGAGGGGGAGACCCAGTACTTC
TRBV4-1	.	.	15	TRBJ1-1	CASSQDPGWNTEAFF	TGCGCCAGCAGCCAAGACCCAGGGTGGAACACTGAAGCTTTCTTT
TRBV5-1	TRBD2	.	15	TRBJ2-2	CASSPRGTSAGELFF	TGCGCCAGCAGCCCACGCGGGACTAGCGCCGGGGAGCTGTTTTTT
TRBV28	.	.	12	TRBJ1-5	CASRQGSQPQHF	TGTGCCAGCAGACAGGGATCACAGCCCCAGCATTTT
TRBV29-1	.	.	11	TRBJ2-3	CSVTRGDTQYF	TGCAGCGTCACCCGGGGAGATACGCAGTATTTT
TRBV7-9	.	.	16	TRBJ2-3	CASSRGSLGATDTQYF	TGTGCCAGCAGCCGGGGATCGCTAGGTGCCACCGATACGCAGTATTTT
TRBV5-4	.	.	14	TRBJ1-1	CASSLSGANTEAFF	TGTGCCAGCAGCTTGTCAGGGGCCAACACTGAAGCTTTCTTT
TRBV30	.	.	12	TRBJ2-1	CAWSVPASEQFF	TGTGCCTGGAGTGTACCTGCCAGTGAGCAGTTCTTC
TRBV6-5	TRBD1	.	16	TRBJ1-3	CASSYSRGGKANTIYF	TGTGCCAGCAGTTACAGCAGAGGGGGCAAGGCAAACACCATATATTTT
TRBV7-9	.	.	13	TRBJ2-1	CASSLLQDNEQFF	TGTGCCAGCAGCTTACTCCAGGACAATGAGCAGTTCTTC
TRBV7-8	.	.	18	TRBJ2-6	CASSRGPAPIPGANVLTF	TGTGCCAGCAGCCGAGGGCCGGCTCCCATCCCTGGGGCCAACGTCCTGACTTTC
TRBV28	.	.	13	TRBJ1-6	CASAPNSNSPLHF	TGTGCCAGCGCCCCCAACAGTAATTCACCCCTCCACTTT
TRBV14	.	.	14	TRBJ1-2	CASSLIGVSNGYTF	TGTGCCAGCAGTCTAATCGGTGTATCTAATGGCTACACCTTC
TRBV18	TRBD1	.	13	TRBJ2-7	CASSPGQASEQYF	TGTGCCAGCTCACCGGGACAGGCTAGCGAGCAGTACTTC
TRBV5-4	TRBD2	.	15	TRBJ2-3	CASSLKAGGGDTQYF	TGTGCCAGCAGCTTGAAGGCGGGGGGCGGTGATACGCAGTATTTT
TRBV7-4	.	.	16	TRBJ2-3	CASSLVLCPRLNTQYF	TGTGCCAGCAGCTTAGTCCTTTGTCCTCGGTTGAATACGCAGTATTTT
TRBV11-3	.	.	18	TRBJ2-7	CASSPRPGTGTPGGEQYF	TGTGCCAGCAGCCCTAGGCCGGGCACCGGGACCCCAGGGGGGGAGCAGTACTTC
TRBV6-6	.	few	12	TRBJ1-4	CASRQNFEKLFF	TGTGCCAGCAGACAAAATTTCGAAAAACTGTTTTTT
TRBV5-4	.	.	14	TRBJ1-5	CASSFKGSNQPQHF	TGTGCCAGCAGCTTTAAGGGGTCCAATCAGCCCCAGCATTTT
TRBV6-6	.	.	14	TRBJ2-1	CASSYQGQGNEQFF	TGTGCCAGCAGTTATCAGGGGCAAGGCAATGAGCAGTTCTTC
TRBV21-1	.	.	13	TRBJ2-1	CASSKCSYNEQFF	TGTGCCAGCAGCAAATGTAGCTACAATGAGCAGTTCTTC
TRBV14	TRBD2	few	19	TRBJ2-1	CASSQEGGLAGGSYNEQFF	TGTGCCAGCAGCCAAGAAGGGGGACTAGCGGGAGGGTCCTACAATGAGCAGTTCTTC
TRBV19	.	.	12	TRBJ1-2	CASFREYYGYTF	TGTGCCAGTTTTAGGGAGTACTATGGCTACACCTTC
TRBV7-9	.	.	14	TRBJ2-7	CASSSPLEAYEQYF	TGTGCCAGCAGTTCCCCTCTGGAGGCCTACGAGCAGTACTTC
TRBV5-1	TRBD2	.	14	TRBJ2-5	CASSPTSSQETQYF	TGCGCCAGCAGCCCGACTAGCAGCCAAGAGACCCAGTACTTC
TRBV27	.	.	12	TRBJ2-7	CASSPGGGEQYF	TGTGCCAGCAGTCCCGGTGGGGGGGAGCAGTACTTC
TRBV27	TRBD2	.	20	TRBJ2-7	CASSRPLGLAGGPRYYEQYF	TGTGCCAGCAGCAGGCCTTTAGGACTAGCGGGAGGGCCCAGATACTACGAGCAGTACTTC
TRBV15	.	.	13	TRBJ2-7	CATSIQDAYEQYF	TGTGCCACCAGCATCCAGGATGCGTACGAGCAGTACTTC
TRBV5-6	.	.	14	TRBJ1-2	CASSFRAAGVGYTF	TGTGCCAGCAGCTTTAGGGCGGCAGGGGTAGGCTACACCTTC
TRBV4-1	TRBD2	.	18	TRBJ2-5	CASSQAGLATLYQETQYF	TGCGCCAGCAGCCAAGCTGGACTAGCCACCCTGTACCAAGAGACCCAGTACTTC
TRBV4-2	.	.	14	TRBJ2-7	CASSQDLSVYEQYF	TGTGCCAGCAGCCAAGATCTTAGTGTTTACGAGCAGTACTTC
TRBV27	TRBD1	.	15	TRBJ2-3	CASSQDRGSTDTQYF	TGTGCCAGCAGTCAAGACAGGGGGAGCACAGATACGCAGTATTTT
TRBV10-2	.	.	13	TRBJ1-5	CASSEQKYQPQHF	TGCGCCAGCAGTGAGCAGAAGTATCAGCCCCAGCATTTT
TRBV7-2	.	.	15	TRBJ1-4	CASSLRGGGNEKLFF	TGTGCCAGCAGCTTACGGGGCGGAGGGAATGAAAAACTGTTTTTT
TRBV27	TRBD2	.	15	TRBJ2-7	CASSLLRRESDEQYF	TGTGCCAGCAGTTTATTGCGGCGGGAGTCGGACGAGCAGTACTTC
TRBV19	.	once	11	TRBJ1-2	CAGRSLRGYTF	TGTGCCGGTAGAAGCCTGAGAGGCTACACCTTC
TRBV21-1	.	.	14	TRBJ1-4	CASSMVLIRLELFF	TGTGCCAGCAGCATGGTCCTTATCCGACTCGAACTGTTTTTT
TRBV4-3	TRBD2	.	17	TRBJ2-1	CASSQDNRRTSFYEQFF	TGCGCCAGCAGCCAAGATAATCGCAGGACTAGTTTCTATGAGCAGTTCTTC
TRBV9	.	.	14	TRBJ2-7	CASSQGYRPYEQYF	TGTGCCAGCAGCCAGGGGTATAGACCCTACGAGCAGTACTTC
TRBV5-4	TRBD2	.	17	TRBJ2-3	CASSVGSAGAATDTQYF	TGTGCCAGCAGCGTGGGATCAGCGGGGGCCGCCACAGATACGCAGTATTTT
TRBV19	TRBD1	.	15	TRBJ1-1	CASSFTGTANTEAFF	TGTGCCAGTAGCTTTACCGGGACAGCGAACACTGAAGCTTTCTTT
TRBV11-3	.	few	12	TRBJ2-7	CASSPQGSEQYF	TGTGCCAGCAGCCCCCAGGGGTCCGAGCAGTACTTC